This T cell receptor (beta chain) was recovered during a study of Ad26.COV2.S vaccination and SARS-CoV-2 variants. In the study overall: A participant enrolled in the COV1001 Ad26.COV2.S trial arm provided the sample.

Trimming cost V 6 bases and J 8 bases, with 13 bases left between them. Germline V gene data show CDR1 as WSHSY and CDR2 as SAAADI. The CDR3 spans 12 residues. Repertoires were generated with immunoSEQ multiplex PCR, while TCRdb's copy carries only in-frame clones and drops some. The repertoire holds hundreds of thousands of clones, with around 92% as singletons. Broader study findings: Using TCR breadth and depth analyses may have led to underestimated total T cell responses. Spike-specific TCR breadth was greater after Ad26.COV2.S than placebo.

Of note for this clone: Its specificity is unknown.

The treatment is: around 19 received Ad26.COV2.S at low or high dose, single or two shots; roughly five received placebo; per-sample allocation not given. The study sampled participants on day 63 after the first vaccine or placebo injection. The specimen was peripheral blood, collected in a trial of Ad26.COV2.S vaccine versus placebo. The clonotype originates from a person aged 18 to 59 who received the Ad26.COV2.S COVID-19 vaccine or a placebo. The chain is built from TRBV10-2 and TRBJ1-2; possible D gene TRBD1, 6 bases. The DNA of the CDR3 is TGCGCCAGCAGCCCAGGGGATCGAGGCTACACCTTC. Amino acids: CASSPGDRGYTF.